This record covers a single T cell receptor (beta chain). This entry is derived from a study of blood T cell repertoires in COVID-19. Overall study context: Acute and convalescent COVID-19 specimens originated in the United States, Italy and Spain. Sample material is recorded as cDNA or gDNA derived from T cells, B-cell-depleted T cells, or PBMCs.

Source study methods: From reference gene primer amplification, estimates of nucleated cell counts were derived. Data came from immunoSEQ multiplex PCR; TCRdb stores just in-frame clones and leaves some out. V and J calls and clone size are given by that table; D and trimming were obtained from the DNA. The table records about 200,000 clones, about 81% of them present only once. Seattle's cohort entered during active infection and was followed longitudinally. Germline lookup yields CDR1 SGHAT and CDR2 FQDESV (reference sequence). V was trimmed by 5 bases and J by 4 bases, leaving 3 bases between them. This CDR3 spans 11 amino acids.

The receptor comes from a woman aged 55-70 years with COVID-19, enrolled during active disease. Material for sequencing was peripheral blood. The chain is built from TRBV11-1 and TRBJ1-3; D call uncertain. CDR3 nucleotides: TGTGCCAGCAGCCGGGGAAACACCATATATTTT. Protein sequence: CASSRGNTIYF.